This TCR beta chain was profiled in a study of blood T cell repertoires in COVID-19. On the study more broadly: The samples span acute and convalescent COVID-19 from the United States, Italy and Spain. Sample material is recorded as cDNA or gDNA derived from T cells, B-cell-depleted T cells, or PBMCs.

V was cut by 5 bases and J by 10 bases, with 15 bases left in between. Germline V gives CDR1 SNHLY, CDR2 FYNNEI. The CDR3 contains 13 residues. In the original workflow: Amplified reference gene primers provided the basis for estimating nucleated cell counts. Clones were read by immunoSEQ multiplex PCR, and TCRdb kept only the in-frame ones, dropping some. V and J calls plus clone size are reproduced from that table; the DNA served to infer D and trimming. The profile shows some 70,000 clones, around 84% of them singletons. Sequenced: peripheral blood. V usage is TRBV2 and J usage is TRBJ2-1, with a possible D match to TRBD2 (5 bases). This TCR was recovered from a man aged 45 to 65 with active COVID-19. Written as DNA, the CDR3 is TGTGCCAGCAGTCCCGGGTCAAGAGGGGAGCAGTTCTTC. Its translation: CASSPGSRGEQFF.